This note documents a single TCR beta chain sequence. Its antigen is not identified. This CDR3 is 15 amino acids long. The germline CDR1 and CDR2 sequences are SGHNT and YYREEE (reference sequence). The trim removed 0 bases at V and 1 base at J, leaving 1 base unmatched. The data are from a study of cytomegalovirus exposure and HLA in healthy donors. It was with 60 Vbeta and 13 Jbeta primers that the PCR ran. TCRdb's copy holds only in-frame clones and misses some; the assay was immunoSEQ multiplex PCR. The profile covers 100,000 to 150,000 clones, with more than 65% appearing a single time and under 3% taken by the ten largest. Regarding the study as a whole: It was fewer than 200 TCR beta chains that were listed as cytomegalovirus-associated. The presence/absence work took it that sequencing depth was about the same across donors.

The gene calls are TRBV5-4 and TRBJ2-1; 7 bases line up with TRBD1. Specimen: PBMCs. The sequence was obtained from a woman aged 55-69 years in good health and CMV-seropositive. The CDR3 is CASSLGQGSYNEQFF. CDR3 bases: TGTGCCAGCAGCTTGGGACAGGGTTCCTACAATGAGCAGTTCTTC.